The source of this T cell receptor beta chain is a study of cytomegalovirus exposure and HLA in healthy donors. This CDR3 has 17 amino acids. The V gene lost 2 bases and the J gene lost 2 bases, with 19 bases spanning the gap. From germline, CDR1 is SEHNR and CDR2 FQNEAQ (reference sequence). General study results and limits: In a later analysis, the majority of CMV-associated beta chains seemingly showed HLA restriction.

About this clone itself: What it binds is unknown.

Vbeta (60) and Jbeta (13) primers were used in the PCR. Produced via immunoSEQ multiplex PCR; TCRdb's table is partial and in-frame only. This table holds about 300,000 clones, roughly 85% found once. V is TRBV7-9 and J is TRBJ2-7; perhaps TRBD2 as D (7 bases). The sequence was collected from a middle-aged man in good health and CMV-seropositive. Sequences were obtained from PBMCs. CDR3 residues: CASSLRGGGGSPYEQYF. In DNA, the CDR3 is TGTGCCAGCAGCTTAAGGGGAGGGGGTGGGTCCCCCTACGAGCAGTACTTC. The full variable domain, its missing parts supplied by reference TRBV7-9 and TRBJ2-7, is DTGVSQNPRHKITKRGQNVTFRCDPISEHNRLYWYRQTLGQGPEFLTYFQNEAQLEKSRLLSDRFSAERPKGSFSTLEIQRTEQGDSAMYLCASSLRGGGGSPYEQYFGPGTRLTVT.